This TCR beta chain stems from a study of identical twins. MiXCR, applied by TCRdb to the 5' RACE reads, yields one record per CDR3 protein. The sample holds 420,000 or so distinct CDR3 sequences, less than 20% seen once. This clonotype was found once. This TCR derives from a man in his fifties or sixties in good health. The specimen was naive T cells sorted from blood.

CDR3 nucleotides: TGTGCCAGCAGCCAGCGAGGACAGACTAATTCACCCCTCCACTTT. Residues: CASSQRGQTNSPLHF. The J gene is TRBJ1-6, the V gene TRBV16; D may be TRBD1 (6 bases). The CDR3 runs 15 residues. Trimming pared 3 bases from V and 6 bases from J, leaving 12 bases between. Germline CDR1 and CDR2: KGHSY and FQNENV.